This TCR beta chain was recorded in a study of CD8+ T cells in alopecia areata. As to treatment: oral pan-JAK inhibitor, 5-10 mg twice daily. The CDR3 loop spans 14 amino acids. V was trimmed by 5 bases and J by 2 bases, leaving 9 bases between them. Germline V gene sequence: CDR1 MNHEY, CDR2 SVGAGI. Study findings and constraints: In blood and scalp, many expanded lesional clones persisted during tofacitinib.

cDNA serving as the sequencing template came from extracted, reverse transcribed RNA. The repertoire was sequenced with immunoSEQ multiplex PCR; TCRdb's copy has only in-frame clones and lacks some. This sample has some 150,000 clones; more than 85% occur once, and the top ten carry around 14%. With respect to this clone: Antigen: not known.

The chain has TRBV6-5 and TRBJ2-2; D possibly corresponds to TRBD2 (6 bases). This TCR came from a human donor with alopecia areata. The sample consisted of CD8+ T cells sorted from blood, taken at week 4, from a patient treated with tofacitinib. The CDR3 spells CASSPGLNTGELFF. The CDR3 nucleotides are TGTGCCAGCAGTCCCGGACTAAACACCGGGGAGCTGTTTTTT.